Listed below are T cell receptor beta chains from one sample, sequenced in a study of blood T cells in healthy people across ages. MiXCR was run by TCRdb on the 5' RACE reads, yielding one entry per CDR3 protein. Of about 290,000 distinct CDR3 sequences in the sample, roughly 29% are singletons; the top ten hold 25% to 35%. Source material: blood. Receptor source: a woman aged 70 to 79 in good health. The CDR3 runs from the conserved cysteine through the conserved F or W. Each record gives: V gene, J gene, clone size, D gene, CDR3 protein, CDR3 DNA. D genes are given only for firm matches. Size is omitted from some rows. Given values are once, few, many or a class for expanded clones.

V gene: TRBV5-4; J gene: TRBJ2-2; clone size: few; D gene: -; CDR3 protein: CASSFAGGAPGELFF; CDR3 DNA: TGTGCCAGCAGCTTTGCTGGGGGGGCCCCCGGGGAGCTGTTTTTT
V gene: TRBV5-1; J gene: TRBJ2-3; clone size: -; D gene: TRBD2; CDR3 protein: CASTSSGGGTDTQYF; CDR3 DNA: TGCGCCAGCACCTCTAGCGGGGGCGGAACAGATACGCAGTATTTT
V gene: TRBV20-1; J gene: TRBJ2-6; clone size: few; D gene: -; CDR3 protein: CSARDRQSGANVLTF; CDR3 DNA: TGCAGTGCTAGAGATCGGCAGTCTGGGGCCAACGTCCTGACTTTC
V gene: TRBV6-1; J gene: TRBJ2-5; clone size: few; D gene: -; CDR3 protein: CASSDSLKETQYF; CDR3 DNA: TGTGCCAGCAGCGACAGTTTAAAAGAGACCCAGTACTTC
V gene: TRBV7-9; J gene: TRBJ2-7; clone size: -; D gene: TRBD1; CDR3 protein: CASSHQGASYEQYF; CDR3 DNA: TGTGCCAGCAGCCATCAGGGGGCCTCCTACGAGCAGTACTTC
V gene: TRBV5-1; J gene: TRBJ1-1; clone size: many; D gene: TRBD1; CDR3 protein: CASSPDQQGSRAFF; CDR3 DNA: TGCGCCAGCAGCCCGGATCAACAGGGGTCACGAGCTTTCTTT
V gene: TRBV7-3; J gene: TRBJ2-1; clone size: -; D gene: TRBD1; CDR3 protein: CASSLKGTGTYNEQFF; CDR3 DNA: TGTGCCAGCAGCTTAAAAGGGACAGGCACCTACAATGAGCAGTTCTTC
V gene: TRBV7-9; J gene: TRBJ2-5; clone size: -; D gene: TRBD2; CDR3 protein: CASSLGLAGAPETQYF; CDR3 DNA: TGTGCCAGCAGCTTGGGACTAGCGGGAGCCCCAGAGACCCAGTACTTC
V gene: TRBV9; J gene: TRBJ1-1; clone size: -; D gene: TRBD1; CDR3 protein: CASSVTGGAGTEAFF; CDR3 DNA: TGTGCCAGCAGCGTGACAGGGGGCGCAGGGACTGAAGCTTTCTTT
V gene: TRBV4-1; J gene: TRBJ1-3; clone size: few; D gene: -; CDR3 protein: CASSQGSVDSPGNTIYF; CDR3 DNA: TGCGCCAGCAGCCAAGGGTCGGTGGATAGTCCTGGAAACACCATATATTTT
V gene: TRBV6-5; J gene: TRBJ2-1; clone size: many; D gene: -; CDR3 protein: CASSQKGNEQFF; CDR3 DNA: TGTGCCAGCAGTCAAAAGGGGAATGAGCAGTTCTTC
V gene: TRBV7-2; J gene: TRBJ1-5; clone size: -; D gene: -; CDR3 protein: CASSPGRGEGNQPQHF; CDR3 DNA: TGTGCCAGCAGCCCCGGGCGCGGAGAGGGCAATCAGCCCCAGCATTTT
V gene: TRBV9; J gene: TRBJ2-6; clone size: -; D gene: TRBD1; CDR3 protein: CASSENFSQGEANVLTF; CDR3 DNA: TGTGCCAGCAGTGAAAATTTTTCACAGGGGGAGGCCAACGTCCTGACTTTC
V gene: TRBV21-1; J gene: TRBJ2-5; clone size: few; D gene: -; CDR3 protein: CASSKLRKQETQYF; CDR3 DNA: TGCGCCAGCAGCAAATTGCGCAAGCAAGAGACCCAGTACTTC
V gene: TRBV20-1; J gene: TRBJ2-1; clone size: few; D gene: TRBD2; CDR3 protein: CSASGRSSYNEQFF; CDR3 DNA: TGCAGTGCTAGCGGGAGGTCCTCCTACAATGAGCAGTTCTTC
V gene: TRBV12-3/TRBV12-4; J gene: TRBJ2-5; clone size: few; D gene: -; CDR3 protein: CASSFGEETQYF; CDR3 DNA: TGTGCCAGCAGTTTCGGAGAAGAGACCCAGTACTTC
V gene: TRBV29-1; J gene: TRBJ1-1; clone size: many; D gene: TRBD1; CDR3 protein: CSVVGDRTIEAFF; CDR3 DNA: TGCAGCGTGGTAGGGGACAGGACTATTGAAGCTTTCTTT
V gene: TRBV5-1; J gene: TRBJ2-5; clone size: -; D gene: -; CDR3 protein: CASSRGDSQETQYF; CDR3 DNA: TGCGCCAGCAGCCGGGGGGACAGCCAAGAGACCCAGTACTTC
V gene: TRBV27; J gene: TRBJ2-5; clone size: -; D gene: TRBD2; CDR3 protein: CASSTLAGKETQYF; CDR3 DNA: TGTGCCAGCAGCACACTAGCGGGGAAAGAGACCCAGTACTTC
V gene: TRBV5-1; J gene: TRBJ1-2; clone size: -; D gene: -; CDR3 protein: CASSENRELYGYTF; CDR3 DNA: TGCGCCAGCAGCGAAAACAGGGAACTCTATGGCTACACCTTC